The next 20 T cell receptor beta chains were all read from a single sample in a study of monozygotic twins with cystic fibrosis. TCRdb keeps only in-frame clones here, not all; method: immunoSEQ multiplex PCR. The sample records approximately 36,000 clones, 75% to 95% being singletons. Input material: blood. These receptors were collected from a boy between 2 and 10 years old with cystic fibrosis.

There are a few counts of this clone. This rearrangement joins TRBV21-1 to TRBJ1-1. TRBV21-1 is given as a pseudogene. This CDR3 comprises 15 residues. The DNA for the CDR3 is TGTGCCAGCAGCAAAGGAGGACGAGCCAACACTGAAGCTTTCTTT. Translating it yields CASSKGGRANTEAFF.

The chain couples TRBV9 to TRBJ1-2, with D uncertain. V was clipped by 3 bases and J by 2 bases, with 14 bases between them. This CDR3 comprises 15 residues. In germline, CDR1 is SGDLS, CDR2 YYNGEE. In nucleotides, the CDR3 is TGTGCCAGCAGCGGTACCCCCTCGAGGAACTATGGCTACACCTTC. Translated: CASSGTPSRNYGYTF. The entire variable domain, with the rest obtained from reference TRBV9 and TRBJ1-2, is as follows: DSGVTQTPKHLITATGQRVTLRCSPRSGDLSVYWYQQSLDQGLQFLIQYYNGEERAKGNILERFSAQQFPDLHSELNLSSLELGDSALYFCASSGTPSRNYGYTFGSGTRLTVV.

The V gene is TRBV2, the J gene TRBJ1-2; D uncertain. Between the trimmed V and J ends, which lost 6 bases and 4 bases, there was a span of 12 bases. Germline lookup yields CDR1 SNHLY and CDR2 FYNNEI. The CDR3 spans 13 residues. This CDR3 is CASSAGIRYGYTF. The DNA of the CDR3 is TGTGCCAGCAGCGCGGGAATTCGCTATGGCTACACCTTC.

The rearrangement uses TRBV5-1 and TRBJ1-2; D possibly corresponds to TRBD1 (5 bases). Germline V gene data show CDR1 as SGHRS and CDR2 as YFSETQ. V lost 0 bases and J lost 5, with 17 bases in between. The CDR3 runs to 16 residues. The CDR3 nucleotides are TGCGCCAGCAGCTTGGTGCAGGGTCCCCCGTCTTATGGCTACACCTTC. This gives the protein CASSLVQGPPSYGYTF.

The gene calls are TRBV4-1 and TRBJ1-1, with a tentative D call TRBD1 (6 bases). V gave up 3 bases and J gave up 11 bases, with 19 bases separating them. The CDR3 runs to 14 residues. Germline-derived CDR1 and CDR2 are MGHRA and YSYEKL. The CDR3 coding sequence is TGCGCCAGCAGCCACCCCCCCGGGGGACAAGAGGCTTTCTTT. As protein: CASSHPPGGQEAFF.

This rearrangement joins TRBV18 to TRBJ1-2, with 9 bases matching TRBD1. The germline V gene has CDR1 KGHSH and CDR2 LQKENI. V was clipped by 4 bases and J by 2 bases; unmatched bases: 11. This CDR3 spans 17 amino acids. This CDR3 reads CASSLTGTGQENYGYTF. The CDR3, as DNA: TGTGCCAGCTCACTCACGGGGACAGGGCAGGAGAACTATGGCTACACCTTC.

The sample holds a few counts of this clone. The J gene is TRBJ1-1, the V gene TRBV18; the D is unclear. CDR3 length equals 14 residues. Deletions cut 2 bases from V and 3 bases from J, with 10 bases between. Germline CDR1 reads KGHSH; CDR2 reads LQKENI. As DNA, the CDR3 is TGTGCCAGCTCACCAGGATTAAGGGACACTGAAGCTTTCTTT. As protein: CASSPGLRDTEAFF. Supplemented by reference TRBV18 and TRBJ1-1, the full variable domain reads NAGVMQNPRHLVRRRGQEARLRCSPMKGHSHVYWYRQLPEEGLKFMVYLQKENIIDESGMPKERFSAEFPKEGPSILRIQQVVRGDSAAYFCASSPGLRDTEAFFGQGTRLTVV.

This rearrangement joins TRBV9 to TRBJ1-1; a weak D match, TRBD1 (5 bases). Trimming shortened V by 0 bases and J by 1 base, and 10 bases separated the two germline ends. Germline values: CDR1 SGDLS, CDR2 YYNGEE. This CDR3 has 15 residues. CDR3 DNA sequence: TGTGCCAGCAGCGTAGGGGGAGGGACGAACACTGAAGCTTTCTTT. Translating gives CASSVGGGTNTEAFF.

The V call is TRBV20-1, the J call TRBJ2-1; 9 bases are shared with TRBD2. CDR3 length: 11 residues. The V gene's germline CDR1 is DFQATT and CDR2 SNEGSKA (reference sequence). With V trimmed by 4 bases and J by 14 bases, 6 bases remained unmatched. DNA of the CDR3: TGCAGTGCTACGCTAGCGGGGCCGGAGTTCTTC. This translates into CSATLAGPEFF.

This clone has more than one count but fewer than ten. This sequence joins TRBV19 and TRBJ1-1; unclear D gene. V lost 2 bases and J 5 bases, leaving 6 bases between the germline ends. CDR1 and CDR2 from the germline V gene are LNHDA and SQIVND (reference sequence). The CDR3 has 12 residues. The CDR3 sequence: CASSITETEAFF. DNA of the CDR3: TGTGCCAGTAGTATAACCGAGACTGAAGCTTTCTTT.

CDR3 region: CASSPVRGPGDEQYF. The CDR3 nucleotides read TGTGCCAGCTCGCCGGTCCGGGGACCGGGGGACGAGCAGTACTTC. V and J are TRBV18 and TRBJ2-7; D may be TRBD2 (6 bases). V was cut by 6 bases and J by 5 bases, with 20 bases left in between. CDR1 is KGHSH and CDR2 is LQKENI in the germline V gene. The CDR3 is 15 residues long.

The chain carries TRBV11-2 and TRBJ2-7; tentatively, D is TRBD1 (6 bases). CDR1 is SGHAT and CDR2 is FQNNGV in the germline V gene. The V and J ends lost 4 bases and 6 bases respectively, with 19 bases between them. The CDR3 contains 15 residues. Written as DNA, the CDR3 is TGTGCCAGCAGCTCCCTACAGGGCCCTCGGGGCGAGCAGTACTTC. Its translation is CASSSLQGPRGEQYF.

The gene calls are TRBV2 and TRBJ1-5; tentative D call: TRBD1 (6 bases). Germline values: CDR1 SNHLY, CDR2 FYNNEI. This CDR3 is built from 15 residues. V shed 3 bases and J shed 1 base, with 10 bases lying between them. CDR3 sequence: CASSDGGGSNQPQHF. The CDR3 region has the DNA TGTGCCAGCAGTGACGGGGGGGGCAGCAATCAGCCCCAGCATTTT.

This sequence joins TRBV7-9 and TRBJ2-5; D is ambiguous. Germline lookup yields CDR1 SEHNR and CDR2 FQNEAQ (reference sequence). V shed 2 bases and J shed 4 bases, with 14 bases lying between them. The CDR3 is 15 residues long. CDR3: CASSLFDWKLETQYF. DNA of the CDR3: TGTGCCAGCAGCTTATTCGACTGGAAGCTAGAGACCCAGTACTTC.

CDR3 region: CASSSFPGSGELFF. CDR3 nucleotides: TGTGCCAGCAGTTCATTCCCGGGGTCCGGGGAGCTGTTTTTT. This chain joins TRBV27 and TRBJ2-2; perhaps TRBD2 as D (5 bases). The CDR3 sequence is 14 residues long. Germline-derived CDR1 and CDR2 are MNHEY and SMNVEV (reference sequence). V was trimmed by 4 bases and J by 6 bases, leaving 12 bases between them.

The V call is TRBV7-2, the J call TRBJ1-4; D is ambiguous. This CDR3 region has 14 residues. Trimming shortened V by 3 bases and J by 8 bases, and 13 bases separated the two germline ends. CDR1 SGHTA and CDR2 FQGNSA come from the germline V gene. The CDR3 is CASSFSFDQEKLFF. CDR3 in DNA: TGTGCCAGCAGCTTTTCCTTTGACCAAGAAAAACTGTTTTTT.

V and J are TRBV5-6 and TRBJ1-2; TRBD1 agrees at 9 bases. Losses at the gene ends were 4 bases for V and 2 bases for J; bases not matched to a gene: 3. The CDR3 sequence is 14 residues long. CDR1 and CDR2 (germline): SGHDT, YYEEEE. Here the CDR3 DNA reads TGTGCCAGCAGCCGAGACAGGGGGAACTATGGCTACACCTTC. It codes for CASSRDRGNYGYTF. Variable domain in full (rest from reference TRBV5-6 and TRBJ1-2): DAGVTQSPTHLIKTRGQQVTLRCSPKSGHDTVSWYQQALGQGPQFIFQYYEEEERQRGNFPDRFSGHQFPNYSSELNVNALLLGDSALYLCASSRDRGNYGYTFGSGTRLTVV.

The V call is TRBV27, the J call TRBJ1-1; a possible D gene is TRBD1 (6 bases). Trimming pared 5 bases from V and 4 bases from J, leaving 8 bases between. Germline CDR1 reads MNHEY; CDR2 reads SMNVEV (reference sequence). The CDR3 is 12 residues long. Here the CDR3 reads CASSTGSTEAFF. CDR3 DNA sequence: TGTGCCAGCAGTACAGGGAGCACTGAAGCTTTCTTT.

This rearrangement joins TRBV5-1 to TRBJ2-4, with TRBD1 matching over 12 bases. CDR1 is SGHRS and CDR2 is YFSETQ in the germline V gene. The CDR3 has 17 amino acids. After removal of 3 bases from V and 8 bases from J, the junction contained 12 bases not matched to a gene. In DNA, the CDR3 is TGCGCCAGCAGCTCCTTTACCGGGACAGGGGGCGGCGACATTCAGTACTTC. This encodes CASSSFTGTGGGDIQYF.

The chain couples TRBV18 to TRBJ2-1; 12 bases line up with TRBD2. Trimming cost V 5 bases and J 5 bases; bases outside gene matches: 10. The CDR3 is made up of 17 amino acids. Germline assignment: CDR1 KGHSH and CDR2 LQKENI. CDR3 bases: TGTGCCAGCTCAATTCGGACTAGCGGGGCGACAAACAATGAGCAGTTCTTC. Its protein product is CASSIRTSGATNNEQFF.